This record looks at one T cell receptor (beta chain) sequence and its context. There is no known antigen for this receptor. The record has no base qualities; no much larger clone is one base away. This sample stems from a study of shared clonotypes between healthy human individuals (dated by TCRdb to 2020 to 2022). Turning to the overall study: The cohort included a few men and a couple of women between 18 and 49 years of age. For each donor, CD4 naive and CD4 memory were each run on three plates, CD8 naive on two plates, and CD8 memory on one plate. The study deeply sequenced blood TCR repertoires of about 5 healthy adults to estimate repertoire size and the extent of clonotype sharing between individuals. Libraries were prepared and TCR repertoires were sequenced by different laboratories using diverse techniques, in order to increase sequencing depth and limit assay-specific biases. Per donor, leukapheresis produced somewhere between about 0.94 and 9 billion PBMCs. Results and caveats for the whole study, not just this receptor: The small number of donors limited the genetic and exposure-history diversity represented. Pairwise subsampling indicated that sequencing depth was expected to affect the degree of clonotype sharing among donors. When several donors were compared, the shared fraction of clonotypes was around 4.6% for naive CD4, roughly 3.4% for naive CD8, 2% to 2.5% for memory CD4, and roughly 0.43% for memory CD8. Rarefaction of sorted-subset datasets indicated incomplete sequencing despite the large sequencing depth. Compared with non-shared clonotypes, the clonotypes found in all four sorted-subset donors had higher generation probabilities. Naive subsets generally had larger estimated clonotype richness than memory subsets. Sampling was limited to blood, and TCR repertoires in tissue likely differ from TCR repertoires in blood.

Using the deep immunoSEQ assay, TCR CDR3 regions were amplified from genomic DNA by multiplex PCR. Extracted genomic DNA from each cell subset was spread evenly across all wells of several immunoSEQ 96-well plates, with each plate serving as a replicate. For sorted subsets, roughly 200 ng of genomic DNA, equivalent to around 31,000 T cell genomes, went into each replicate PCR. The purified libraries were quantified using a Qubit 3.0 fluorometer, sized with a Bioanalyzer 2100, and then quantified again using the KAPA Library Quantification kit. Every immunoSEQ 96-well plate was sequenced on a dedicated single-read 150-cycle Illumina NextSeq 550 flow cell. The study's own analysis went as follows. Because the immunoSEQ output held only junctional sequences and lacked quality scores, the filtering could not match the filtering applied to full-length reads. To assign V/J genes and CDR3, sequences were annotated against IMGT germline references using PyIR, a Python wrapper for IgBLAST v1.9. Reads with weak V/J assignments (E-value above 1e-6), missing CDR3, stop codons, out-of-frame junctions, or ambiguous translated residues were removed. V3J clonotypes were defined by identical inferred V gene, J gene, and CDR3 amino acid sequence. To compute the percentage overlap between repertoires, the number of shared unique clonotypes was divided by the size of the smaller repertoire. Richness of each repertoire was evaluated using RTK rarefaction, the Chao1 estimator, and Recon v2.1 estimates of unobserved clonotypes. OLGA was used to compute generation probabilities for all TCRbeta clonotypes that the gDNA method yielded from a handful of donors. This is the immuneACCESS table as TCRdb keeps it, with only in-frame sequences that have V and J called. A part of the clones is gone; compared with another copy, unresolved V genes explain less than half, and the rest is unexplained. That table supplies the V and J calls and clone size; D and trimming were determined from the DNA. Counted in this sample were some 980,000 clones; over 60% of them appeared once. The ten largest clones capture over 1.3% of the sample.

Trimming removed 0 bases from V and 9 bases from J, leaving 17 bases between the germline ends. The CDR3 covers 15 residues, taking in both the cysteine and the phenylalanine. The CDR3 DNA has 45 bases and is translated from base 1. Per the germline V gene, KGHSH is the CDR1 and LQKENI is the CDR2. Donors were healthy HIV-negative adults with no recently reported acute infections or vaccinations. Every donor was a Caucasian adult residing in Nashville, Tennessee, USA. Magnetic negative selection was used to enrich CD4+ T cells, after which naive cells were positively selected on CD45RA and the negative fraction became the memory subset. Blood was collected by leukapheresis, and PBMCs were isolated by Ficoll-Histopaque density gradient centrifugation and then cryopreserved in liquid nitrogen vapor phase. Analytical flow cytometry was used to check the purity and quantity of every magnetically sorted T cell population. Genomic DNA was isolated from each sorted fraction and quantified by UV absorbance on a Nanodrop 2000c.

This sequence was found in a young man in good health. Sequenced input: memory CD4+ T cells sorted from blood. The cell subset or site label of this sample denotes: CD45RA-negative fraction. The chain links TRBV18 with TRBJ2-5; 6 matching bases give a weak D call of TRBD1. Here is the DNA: TGTGCCAGCTCACCACCGAAAAGGGGGACAACGGCCCAGTACTTC. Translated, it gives CASSPPKRGTTAQYF.